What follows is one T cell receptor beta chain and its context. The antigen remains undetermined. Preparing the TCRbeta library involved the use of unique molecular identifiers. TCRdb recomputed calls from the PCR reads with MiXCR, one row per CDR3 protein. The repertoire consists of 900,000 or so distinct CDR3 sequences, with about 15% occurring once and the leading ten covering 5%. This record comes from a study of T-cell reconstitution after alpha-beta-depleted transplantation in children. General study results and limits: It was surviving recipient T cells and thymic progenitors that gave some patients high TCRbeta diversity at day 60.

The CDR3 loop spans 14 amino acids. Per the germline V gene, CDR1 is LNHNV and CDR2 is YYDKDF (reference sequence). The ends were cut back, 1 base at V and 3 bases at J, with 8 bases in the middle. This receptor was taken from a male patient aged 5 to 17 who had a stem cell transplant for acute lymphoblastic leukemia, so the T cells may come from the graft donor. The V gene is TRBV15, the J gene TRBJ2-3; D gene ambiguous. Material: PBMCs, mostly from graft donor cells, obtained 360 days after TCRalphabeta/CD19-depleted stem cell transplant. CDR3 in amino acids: CATSRGSPTDTQYF. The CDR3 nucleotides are TGTGCCACCAGCAGAGGGAGCCCGACAGATACGCAGTATTTT.